A single sample is the source of the 13 T cell receptor beta chains below, sequenced in a study of T cells in Graves' hyperthyroidism and ophthalmopathy. The CDR3 regions of TCR beta were amplified from RNA transcripts. Researchers ran a first-round RT-PCR on the TCR CDR3 using the HTBI primer set. TCRdb itself ran the multiplex PCR reads through MiXCR, one entry per CDR3 protein. The table shows about 480,000 distinct CDR3 sequences, with roughly 14% occurring only once. Sequencing was done on a sample of blood. These receptors originate from a woman between 18 and 29 years old with Graves' hyperthyroidism.

This rearrangement joins TRBV4-2 to TRBJ2-7, with 8 nucleotides matching TRBD2. The junction had 7 bases not matched to a gene; V was cut back by 2 bases and J by 4 bases. Germline values: CDR1 LGHNA, CDR2 YNFKEQ. This CDR3 has 15 amino acids. The CDR3 DNA reads as TGTGCCAGCAGCCAAAGCCGGGAGGGTAAATACGAGCAGTACTTC. Its protein product is CASSQSREGKYEQYF.

This clonotype was seen at least ten times. The chain is built from TRBV6-2 or TRBV6-3 and TRBJ2-7, with 9 bases fitting TRBD2. Germline CDR1 and CDR2: MNHEY and SVGEGT. The V gene end was trimmed by 0 bases and the J gene end by 5 bases; junction bases not matched to a gene: 8. The CDR3 runs 16 residues. The CDR3 sequence: CASSYSAREGLDEQYV. The CDR3 DNA follows: TGTGCCAGCAGTTACTCTGCGCGGGAGGGCCTTGACGAGCAGTACGTC.

This clonotype came up once. This rearrangement joins TRBV7-6 to TRBJ2-1; 14 bases match TRBD2. After removal of 5 bases from V and 8 bases from J, the junction contained 14 bases not matched to a gene. CDR3 length equals 18 residues. The V gene's germline CDR1 is SGHVS and CDR2 FNYEAQ. The DNA for the CDR3 is TGTGCCAGCAGCCGGACCGGGACTAGCGGGAGTGAGAATCATGAGCAGTTCTTC. Translating it yields CASSRTGTSGSENHEQFF.

This clonotype was picked up many times. The CDR3 DNA sequence: TGTGCCAGCCAAAGCGGGAGGAACCACGAGCAGTACTTC. Translation: CASQSGRNHEQYF. The rearrangement joins TRBV2 to TRBJ2-7; 9 bases line up with TRBD2. Losses at the gene ends were 8 bases for V and 5 bases for J; bases not matched to a gene: 7. The germline V gene has CDR1 SNHLY and CDR2 FYNNEI. CDR3 length: 13 amino acids.

This clonotype was seen ten or more times. V gene TRBV2 combines with J gene TRBJ1-1; tentatively, D is TRBD1 (5 bases). Deletions cut 7 bases from V and 6 bases from J, with 18 bases between. CDR3 length equals 14 residues. The germline V gene encodes CDR1 SNHLY and CDR2 FYNNEI. This chain's CDR3 is CASIKTGSTPEAFF. DNA of the CDR3: TGTGCCAGCATTAAAACAGGATCAACCCCTGAAGCTTTCTTT.

This clonotype was observed at least ten times. The chain links TRBV7-2 to TRBJ2-1, with 16 nucleotides matching TRBD2. J was trimmed by 8 bases and V by 1 base; bases with no gene match: 2. CDR3 length: 16 amino acids. Per the germline V gene, CDR1 is SGHTA and CDR2 is FQGNSA. CDR3 coding DNA: TGTGCCAGCAGCTTAGGAGGGACTAGCGGGAGGGATGAGCAGTTCTTC. It is translated as CASSLGGTSGRDEQFF.

This clonotype was seen a few times. This chain connects TRBV9 to TRBJ1-2, with D uncertain. Trimming took 3 bases from V and 8 from J, leaving 11 bases between them. Germline V CDR1 and CDR2: SGDLS, YYNGEE. The CDR3 length is 12 residues. CDR3 sequence: CASSAQGGGYTF. DNA for the CDR3: TGTGCCAGCAGCGCCCAAGGAGGGGGCTACACCTTC.

This clonotype was counted many times. The genes are TRBV6-5 and TRBJ2-1; TRBD2 is a possible D gene (6 bases). V lost 0 bases and J lost 3, with 12 bases in between. Germline CDR1 and CDR2: MNHEY and SVGAGI. There are 16 residues in the CDR3. The CDR3 sequence: CASSYSPRLDYNEQFF. The CDR3 DNA is TGTGCCAGCAGTTACTCGCCGAGACTAGACTACAATGAGCAGTTCTTC.

This clonotype occurred many times. This CDR3 is CASSSSRTPYEQYF. The CDR3 DNA follows: TGTGCCAGCAGCTCCAGCCGGACCCCCTACGAGCAGTACTTC. The V and J genes are TRBV11-2 and TRBJ2-7; D unclear. The CDR3 sequence is 14 residues long. Germline CDR1 SGHAT, CDR2 FQNNGV. Trimming pared 4 bases from V and 2 bases from J, leaving 12 bases between.

About this clonotype itself: Being one base from a much bigger clone, this may be a read error. Without the conserved terminal phenylalanine or tryptophan, this CDR3 likely stems from a read error. The chain links TRBV10-3 to TRBJ1-1; 8 bases agree with TRBD1. The CDR3 sequence is 14 residues long. The V gene's germline CDR1 is ENHRY and CDR2 SYGVKD. V gave up 6 bases and J gave up 3 bases; unmatched junction bases: 6. The CDR3: CAIRDRAVDTEAFL. CDR3 DNA: TGTGCCATCAGGGACAGGGCTGTAGACACTGAAGCTTTCCTT.

Note on this clonotype: A read error may be the cause here, since a much bigger clone is one base away. The chain recombines TRBV19 with TRBJ2-2; TRBD2 matches 10 bases. CDR3 size: 20 residues. Per the germline V gene, CDR1 is LNHDA and CDR2 is SQIVND (reference sequence). Trimming removed 7 bases from V and 4 bases from J; junction bases left unmatched: 21. This CDR3 is CASTTNWASGGMKGTGELFF. The CDR3 DNA is TGTGCCAGTACCACCAATTGGGCTAGCGGGGGAATGAAGGGCACCGGGGAGCTGTTTTTT.

This clonotype has at least ten counts. The chain links TRBV10-3 to TRBJ2-1, with TRBD2 matching 10 bases. J lost 7 bases, V lost 3 bases, and 15 bases had no gene match. CDR1 is ENHRY and CDR2 is SYGVKD in the germline V gene. The CDR3 is 18 amino acids. CDR3 DNA: TGTGCCATCAGTGAAGTTCTGCGAGGTAGCGGGAGGTCGAATGAGCAGTTCTTC. Protein product: CAISEVLRGSGRSNEQFF.

This clonotype came up many times. The chain employs TRBV7-8 and TRBJ2-1, with TRBD2 matching over 11 bases. J lost 7 bases, V lost 0 bases, and 11 bases had no gene match. This CDR3 has 18 amino acids. Germline CDR1 and CDR2: SGHVS and FQNEAQ. The DNA for the CDR3 is TGTGCCAGCAGCTTAGCGCTGGGACTAGCGGTCGGCGGGAATGAGCAGTTCTTC. Amino acid sequence: CASSLALGLAVGGNEQFF.